These 28 T cell receptor beta chains were all obtained from the same sample, sequenced in a study of CD4 T cells in lung cancer. Produced via immunoSEQ multiplex PCR; TCRdb's table is partial and in-frame only. The sample carries under 6,000 clones, around 70% recorded once. The material sequenced was lung tumor tissue. The receptors shown here come from a man between 60 and 75 years old with non-small cell lung cancer.

The chain combines TRBV15 with TRBJ2-5, with 13 positions matching TRBD2. This CDR3 contains 15 residues. The germline gives CDR1 LNHNV, CDR2 YYDKDF (reference sequence). V was pared by 5 bases and J by 10 bases, with 10 bases of the junction left unmatched. CDR3 sequence: CATSEWTSGRSSQYF. CDR3 bases: TGTGCCACCAGCGAATGGACTAGCGGGAGAAGTAGCCAGTACTTC.

V and J are TRBV2 and TRBJ2-5, with 8 bases lining up with TRBD1. CDR1 is SNHLY and CDR2 is FYNNEI in the germline V gene. The length of the CDR3 is 15 residues. J lost 5 bases, V lost 6 bases, and 11 bases had no gene match. Here the CDR3 DNA reads TGTGCCAGCAGCCTCGGACAGGGAGGACCCGAGACCCAGTACTTC. Its protein is CASSLGQGGPETQYF.

This clone has a single count. This sequence joins TRBV4-2 and TRBJ1-1; D is ambiguous. The CDR3 spans 14 residues. Germline V CDR1 and CDR2: LGHNA, YNFKEQ. Trimming removed 0 bases at V and 8 bases at J, with 13 bases between. The CDR3, as DNA: TGTGCCAGCAGCCAAGATCAAGGATCGGGAGAAGCTTTCTTT. It yields the protein CASSQDQGSGEAFF.

The V call is TRBV10-2, the J call TRBJ2-7, with TRBD2 matching over 8 bases. Germline CDR1 WSHSY, CDR2 SAAADI. The CDR3 has 17 residues. J lost 9 bases, V lost 2 bases, and 18 bases had no gene match. CDR3 coding DNA: TGCGCCAGCAGTGAGGTAAATTTACGGGAGGGCCGTCGGACGCAGTACTTC. Its protein is CASSEVNLREGRRTQYF.

The rearrangement uses TRBV5-8 and TRBJ2-5; 7 positions agree with TRBD1. The length of the CDR3 is 14 residues. V lost 4 bases, J lost 2 bases, and 5 bases stayed unmatched. CDR1 and CDR2 from the germline V gene are SGHTS and YDEGEE. DNA of the CDR3: TGTGCCAGCAGCATCGACAGGGTGCAAGAGACCCAGTACTTC. Translating gives CASSIDRVQETQYF. Based on the CDR3 plus reference TRBV5-8 and TRBJ2-5, the full variable domain is EAGVTQSPTHLIKTRGQQATLRCSPISGHTSVYWYQQALGLGLQFLLWYDEGEERNRGNFPPRFSGRQFPNYSSELNVNALELEDSALYLCASSIDRVQETQYFGPGTRLLVL.

The chain combines TRBV5-1 with TRBJ2-7; D is perhaps TRBD2 (6 bases). The CDR3 extends over 15 amino acids. The V end lost 4 bases, the J end lost 1 base, and 15 bases lay between the germline ends. Germline CDR1 is SGHRS and CDR2 is YFSETQ. CDR3: CASSPGVYGSYEQYF. Written as DNA, the CDR3 is TGCGCCAGCAGCCCGGGAGTATATGGATCCTACGAGCAGTACTTC.

The chain couples TRBV19 to TRBJ1-5; weak D call: TRBD1 (5 bases). The CDR3 has 15 amino acids. V was trimmed by 7 bases and J by 4 bases, leaving 17 bases between them. The germline V gene has CDR1 LNHDA and CDR2 SQIVND (reference sequence). CDR3 amino acids: CASTPLGTANQPQHF. The CDR3 DNA sequence: TGTGCCAGTACCCCCTTAGGGACTGCTAATCAGCCCCAGCATTTT.

The chain joins TRBV5-4 to TRBJ2-2, with D possibly matching TRBD2 (6 bases). This CDR3 is 17 amino acids long. Germline assignment: CDR1 SGHNT and CDR2 YYREEE (reference sequence). V shed 3 bases and J shed 0 bases, with 15 bases lying between them. CDR3 in amino acids: CASSYPGRDPNTGELFF. The CDR3, as DNA: TGTGCCAGCAGCTACCCAGGGCGGGATCCGAACACCGGGGAGCTGTTTTTT.

V is TRBV6-6 and J is TRBJ1-2; 8 positions agree with TRBD1. Germline trimming cut 5 bases from V and 8 bases from J; bases unmatched to any gene: 10. CDR1 is MNHNY and CDR2 is SVGAGI in the germline V gene (reference sequence). The CDR3 totals 14 residues. CDR3 amino acids: CASSPRAGGLGYTF. In DNA form, the CDR3 reads TGTGCCAGCAGTCCGCGTGCAGGGGGCCTGGGCTACACCTTC.

The chain is built from TRBV4-1 and TRBJ1-5, with D perhaps matching TRBD1 (6 bases). The V gene lost 1 base and the J gene lost 4 bases, with 14 bases spanning the gap. The CDR3 loop spans 16 amino acids. The V gene's germline CDR1 is MGHRA and CDR2 YSYEKL. CDR3 bases: TGCGCCAGCAGCCAAGGTAGGGGGTCAAGGAATCAGCCCCAGCATTTT. Translated, it gives CASSQGRGSRNQPQHF.

This chain links TRBV6-1 with TRBJ2-1, with 9 bases that match TRBD2. The germline V gene has CDR1 MNHNS and CDR2 SASEGT. Losses at the gene ends were 1 base for V and 10 bases for J; bases not matched to a gene: 8. The CDR3 length is 15 residues. DNA for the CDR3: TGTGCCAGCAGTGAAGTAGCGGGAGCGGGGAGAGAGCAGTTCTTC. This encodes CASSEVAGAGREQFF.

This clone was recorded only once. The genes are TRBV7-9 and TRBJ2-5; TRBD1 aligns across 7 bases. CDR1 and CDR2 from the germline V gene are SEHNR and FQNEAQ (reference sequence). V lost 4 bases and J lost 5; bases outside the gene matches: 13. CDR3 length equals 16 residues. The CDR3 DNA is TGTGCCAGCAGCTCCCGGACAGGCATCGTCGAGGAGACCCAGTACTTC. Translated, it gives CASSSRTGIVEETQYF.

In this sample, this clone turned up a few times. The chain recombines TRBV29-1 with TRBJ1-2; no firm D call. The CDR3 runs to 13 residues. Germline assignment: CDR1 SQVTM and CDR2 ANQGSEA. With 7 bases removed from V and 3 bases from J, the gap between germline ends came to 15 bases. Here the CDR3 reads CSDTWAPHYGYTF. Here the CDR3 DNA reads TGCAGCGACACCTGGGCTCCCCACTATGGCTACACCTTC.

The rearrangement joins TRBV5-1 to TRBJ2-7; 9 bases are a match to TRBD2. There are 15 residues in the CDR3. V lost 0 bases, J lost 3 bases, and 4 bases stayed unmatched. The germline gives CDR1 SGHRS, CDR2 YFSETQ. The CDR3 DNA reads TGCGCCAGCAGCTTGGCCAGCGGGAGGAACTACGAGCAGTACTTC. Amino acids: CASSLASGRNYEQYF.

This chain uses TRBV5-5 with TRBJ2-3, with 8 nucleotides matching TRBD2. The V gene's germline CDR1 is SGHKS and CDR2 YYEKEE (reference sequence). Unmatched junction bases numbered 10, after V lost 3 bases and J lost 4 bases. This CDR3 has 16 residues. In DNA, the CDR3 is TGTGCCAGCAGCTCAATTCCGGGACTAGAGTCAGATACGCAGTATTTT. Amino acid sequence: CASSSIPGLESDTQYF.

The chain employs TRBV5-6 and TRBJ1-2; D not certain. Trimming took 2 bases from V and 4 from J, leaving 9 bases between them. In germline, CDR1 is SGHDT, CDR2 YYEEEE. The length of the CDR3 is 13 residues. For the CDR3, the DNA is TGTGCCAGCAGCTTCCCAGGTTCCTATGGCTACACCTTC. Protein product: CASSFPGSYGYTF.

This clone was seen more than once but under ten times. This chain connects TRBV7-3 to TRBJ2-1; TRBD2 matches at 8 bases. Germline lookup yields CDR1 SGHTA and CDR2 FQGTGA. Trimming removed 0 bases from V and 4 bases from J; junction bases left unmatched: 2. The CDR3 extends over 15 amino acids. CDR3 amino acids: CASSLTREGYNEQFF. In nucleotides, the CDR3 is TGTGCCAGCAGCTTAACCCGGGAGGGGTACAATGAGCAGTTCTTC.

The V gene is TRBV9, the J gene TRBJ2-5, with a weak D call TRBD2 (6 bases). There are 15 residues in the CDR3. Deletions cut 1 base from V and 2 bases from J, with 12 bases between. Germline V gives CDR1 SGDLS, CDR2 YYNGEE. In DNA, the CDR3 is TGTGCCAGCAGCGTAATGGAGGGACGGCAAGAGACCCAGTACTTC. Translating gives CASSVMEGRQETQYF.

The chain is built from TRBV5-8 and TRBJ1-2, with D tentatively TRBD1 (6 bases). The CDR3 length is 13 residues. V lost 0 bases to trimming and J lost 8 bases, with 11 bases between them. In germline, CDR1 is SGHTS, CDR2 YDEGEE. The chain's CDR3 is CASSLVTGGGYTF. The CDR3 DNA reads as TGTGCCAGCAGCTTGGTGACAGGAGGAGGCTACACCTTC.

The chain has TRBV7-8 and TRBJ2-3; 8 positions agree with TRBD2. Germline CDR1 SGHVS, CDR2 FQNEAQ. The CDR3 consists of 14 residues. J lost 6 bases, V lost 4 bases, and 6 bases had no gene match. The CDR3 reads CASSSGGAKDTQYF. CDR3 in DNA: TGTGCCAGCAGCTCCGGGGGGGCAAAGGATACGCAGTATTTT.

The chain is built from TRBV10-2 and TRBJ1-2, with TRBD1 matching over 11 bases. With 3 bases clipped from V and 7 bases from J, the junction kept 13 bases outside the gene matches. Germline CDR1 is WSHSY and CDR2 is SAAADI. The CDR3 sequence is 17 residues long. CDR3 in DNA: TGCGCCAGCAGTGATTTGCCGGTACGGACAGGGGGCCTTGGCTACACCTTC. It specifies CASSDLPVRTGGLGYTF.

The chain is built from TRBV29-1 and TRBJ2-3; 10 nucleotides align to TRBD2. The germline V gene encodes CDR1 SQVTM and CDR2 ANQGSEA. The trim removed 6 bases at V and 1 base at J, leaving 4 bases unmatched. This CDR3 contains 14 residues. The CDR3 nucleotides read TGCAGCGTCGCCGGGACTAGCGGCACAGATACGCAGTATTTT. This encodes CSVAGTSGTDTQYF.

This chain uses TRBV7-2 with TRBJ2-7; TRBD2 agrees at 11 bases. Trimming took 5 bases from V and 2 from J; bases not matched to a gene: 8. The CDR3 totals 16 residues. Germline-derived CDR1 and CDR2 are SGHTA and FQGNSA. In DNA, the CDR3 is TGTGCCAGCAGCCCCCGACTAGCGGGGCTGACCTACGAGCAGTACTTC. Its protein product is CASSPRLAGLTYEQYF.

This clone was counted a few times. The chain carries TRBV6-4 and TRBJ2-1; TRBD2 might be the D (7 bases). Germline V gene data show CDR1 as MRHNA and CDR2 as SNTAGT. Between the trimmed V and J ends, which lost 2 bases and 3 bases, there was a span of 11 bases. The CDR3 has 15 residues. CDR3 nucleotide sequence: TGTGCCAGCAGTGACAAGGGGGAGGGCTACAATGAGCAGTTCTTC. It specifies CASSDKGEGYNEQFF.

By frequency in the sample, this clone is medium-sized (0.01 to 0.1%). This chain links TRBV19 with TRBJ2-2; 7 bases fit TRBD1. The trim removed 9 bases at V and 2 bases at J, leaving 6 bases unmatched. CDR3 size: 14 residues. In germline, CDR1 is LNHDA, CDR2 SQIVND (reference sequence). The CDR3 reads CASTGQINTGELFF. CDR3 nucleotide sequence: TGTGCCAGCACGGGACAGATAAACACCGGGGAGCTGTTTTTT.

J is TRBJ2-1 and V is TRBV19, with D possibly being TRBD2 (5 bases). V was shortened by 4 bases and J by 9 bases, with 10 bases between the two germline ends. CDR1 is LNHDA and CDR2 is SQIVND in the germline V gene (reference sequence). This CDR3 has 12 residues. CDR3 sequence (DNA): TGTGCCAGTAGTAGAGGCGAGGGTGAGCAGTTCTTC. It specifies CASSRGEGEQFF.

The table lists this clone with a count of one. The chain combines TRBV28 with TRBJ2-7, with D perhaps matching TRBD1 (5 bases). Germline values: CDR1 MDHEN, CDR2 SYDVKM. The V and J ends lost 2 bases and 5 bases respectively, with 16 bases between them. The CDR3 runs to 15 residues. The CDR3 nucleotides read TGTGCCAGCAGTTTAGGTGTAGGGGTTGGCAACGAGCAGTACTTC. This encodes CASSLGVGVGNEQYF.

The chain links TRBV2 to TRBJ1-2; 8 nucleotides agree with TRBD1. CDR1 is SNHLY, CDR2 FYNNEI, per germline. V gave up 6 bases and J gave up 3 bases; unmatched junction bases: 3. The CDR3 covers 13 residues. The CDR3, as DNA: TGTGCCAGCAGGTTGACAGGGGACTATGGCTACACCTTC. It is translated as CASRLTGDYGYTF. Variable domain in full (rest from reference TRBV2 and TRBJ1-2): EPEVTQTPSHQVTQMGQEVILRCVPISNHLYFYWYRQILGQKVEFLVSFYNNEISEKSEIFDDQFSVERPDGSNFTLKIRSTKLEDSAMYFCASRLTGDYGYTFGSGTRLTVV.